The 26 T cell receptor beta chains in this list originate from one sample, sequenced in a study of blood T cell repertoires in COVID-19. Sequenced by immunoSEQ multiplex PCR; TCRdb stores in-frame clones only, minus some. Here the sample spans under 80,000 clones, 82% being singletons. Sample: peripheral blood. Receptors originate from a man aged 50-59 years with acute or convalescent COVID-19.

This sequence joins TRBV6-2 or TRBV6-3 and TRBJ1-5, with 8 nucleotides matching TRBD1. Trimming at V came to 6 bases and at J to 4 bases, leaving 11 bases not matched to a gene. Looked up from germline, CDR1 is MNHEY and CDR2 is SVGEGT. The CDR3 has 16 amino acids. The CDR3 coding sequence is TGTGCCAGCAGCCGACGGACAGGGTCACTGAATCAGCCCCAGCATTTT. Protein product: CASSRRTGSLNQPQHF.

The chain links TRBV6-5 to TRBJ1-2, with a tentative D call TRBD1 (5 bases). V was pared by 5 bases and J by 8 bases, with 18 bases between. Germline V lookup: CDR1 MNHEY, CDR2 SVGAGI. This CDR3 contains 14 residues. CDR3 sequence: CASSNDRTMGGYTF. The CDR3 DNA follows: TGTGCCAGCAGTAATGACAGAACAATGGGGGGCTACACCTTC.

This clone appeared many times. The chain employs TRBV27 and TRBJ1-6; tentative D call: TRBD1 (5 bases). CDR3 length equals 14 residues. The germline gives CDR1 MNHEY, CDR2 SMNVEV (reference sequence). V lost 7 bases and J 7 bases, leaving 14 bases between the germline ends. The CDR3 DNA follows: TGTGCCAGCACCCTGGTTAGGGGCAATTCACCCCTCCACTTT. Protein product: CASTLVRGNSPLHF.

This clone was detected a few times. The chain combines TRBV3-1 (or the pseudogene TRBV3-2) with TRBJ1-5; D call uncertain. Trimming removed 0 bases from V and 2 bases from J, with 5 bases in between. Germline V CDR1 and CDR2: LGHDT, YNNKEL (reference sequence). The CDR3 covers 14 residues. CDR3 DNA sequence: TGTGCCAGCAGCCAAGACAGTGGCAATCAGCCCCAGCATTTT. This codes for CASSQDSGNQPQHF.

This clone was detected only a few times. The CDR3 sequence is CASSLDDGTSGNTIYF. In DNA form, the CDR3 reads TGTGCCAGCAGCTTAGACGACGGGACTTCTGGAAACACCATATATTTT. V is TRBV7-6 and J is TRBJ1-3; possibly TRBD1 for D (5 bases). Deletions cut 1 base from V and 1 base from J, with 11 bases between. CDR1 and CDR2 from the germline V gene are SGHVS and FNYEAQ. The CDR3 has 16 residues.

The chain recombines TRBV29-1 with TRBJ1-2; tentatively, D is TRBD1 (5 bases). With 7 bases removed from V and 2 bases from J, the gap between germline ends came to 8 bases. Per the germline V gene, CDR1 is SQVTM and CDR2 is ANQGSEA. The CDR3 is 11 residues long. DNA of the CDR3: TGCAGCGCGACAGAGAACTATGGCTACACCTTC. It yields the protein CSATENYGYTF.

This chain joins TRBV7-9 and TRBJ1-2; D perhaps matches TRBD1 (5 bases). The V gene lost 8 bases and the J gene lost 2 bases, with 15 bases spanning the gap. This CDR3 has 14 amino acids. CDR1 is SEHNR, CDR2 FQNEAQ, per germline (reference sequence). This chain's CDR3 is CASSDGGRNYGYTF. In DNA form, the CDR3 reads TGTGCCAGCTCTGACGGGGGGAGAAACTATGGCTACACCTTC.

The rearrangement joins TRBV7-9 to TRBJ1-2; 10 nucleotides match TRBD1. Germline CDR1 is SEHNR and CDR2 is FQNEAQ (reference sequence). The CDR3 loop spans 15 amino acids. The trim removed 4 bases at V and 4 bases at J, leaving 6 bases unmatched. The CDR3 DNA is TGTGCCAGCAGCTCCCCGGGACAGGGGATCTATGGCTACACCTTC. It codes for CASSSPGQGIYGYTF. The full variable domain, with the rest looked up from reference TRBV7-9 and TRBJ1-2, is DTGVSQNPRHKITKRGQNVTFRCDPISEHNRLYWYRQTLGQGPEFLTYFQNEAQLEKSRLLSDRFSAERPKGSFSTLEIQRTEQGDSAMYLCASSSPGQGIYGYTFGSGTRLTVV.

The chain carries TRBV18 and TRBJ1-1; TRBD1 matches 11 bases. This CDR3 comprises 15 residues. Looked up from germline, CDR1 is KGHSH and CDR2 is LQKENI. V was pared by 6 bases and J by 5 bases, with 8 bases of the junction left unmatched. The chain's CDR3 is CASSPGQGASTEAFF. The CDR3 DNA reads as TGTGCCAGCTCCCCCGGACAGGGGGCCTCTACTGAAGCTTTCTTT. Full variable domain (missing parts from reference TRBV18 and TRBJ1-1): NAGVMQNPRHLVRRRGQEARLRCSPMKGHSHVYWYRQLPEEGLKFMVYLQKENIIDESGMPKERFSAEFPKEGPSILRIQQVVRGDSAAYFCASSPGQGASTEAFFGQGTRLTVV.

This clone appeared once. The J gene is TRBJ1-6, the V gene TRBV7-3; TRBD1 is a possible D gene (5 bases). Germline values: CDR1 SGHTA, CDR2 FQGTGA. The CDR3 consists of 15 residues. V dropped 0 bases and J dropped 9 bases, with 12 bases sitting between them. CDR3 protein: CASSLTSGLGSPLHF. Here the CDR3 DNA reads TGTGCCAGCAGCTTAACCTCGGGACTGGGTTCACCCCTCCACTTT.

V is TRBV11-2 and J is TRBJ1-1; TRBD1 aligns across 7 bases. With 3 bases clipped from V and 10 bases from J, the junction kept 8 bases outside the gene matches. The CDR3 consists of 13 residues. Germline CDR1 is SGHAT and CDR2 is FQNNGV. The CDR3 spells CASSFNRGRGAFF. The CDR3, as DNA: TGTGCCAGCAGCTTCAACAGGGGTCGAGGAGCTTTCTTT.

CDR3 sequence (DNA): TGTGCCAGCAGCTTTGGGACAGACACCGGGGAGCTGTTTTTT. This gives the protein CASSFGTDTGELFF. The chain recombines TRBV11-3 with TRBJ2-2; 7 bases fit TRBD1. V shed 3 bases, J shed 3 bases, and the junction held 1 base outside the gene matches. This CDR3 region has 14 residues. The V gene's germline CDR1 is SGHNT and CDR2 YENEEA.

V and J are TRBV5-1 and TRBJ1-4; perhaps TRBD1 as D (6 bases). Germline assignment: CDR1 SGHRS and CDR2 YFSETQ. This CDR3 is built from 15 residues. Trimming left V 1 base short and J 5 bases short, with 12 bases between. CDR3: CASSLTGMNNEKLFF. The CDR3 DNA sequence: TGCGCCAGCAGCTTGACAGGGATGAACAATGAAAAACTGTTTTTT.

This clone was recorded once. The chain recombines TRBV15 with TRBJ1-2; possibly TRBD1 for D (5 bases). The CDR3 length is 14 residues. CDR1 is LNHNV and CDR2 is YYDKDF in the germline V gene (reference sequence). Between the trimmed V and J ends, which lost 4 bases and 7 bases, there was a span of 16 bases. Here the CDR3 reads CATSTTPKGLGYTF. The CDR3 DNA reads as TGTGCCACCAGCACGACCCCCAAGGGGCTTGGCTACACCTTC.

The CDR3 sequence: CASSQGMGGTEAFF. The CDR3 DNA sequence: TGTGCCAGCAGCCAAGGCATGGGAGGTACTGAAGCTTTCTTT. This chain connects TRBV4-2 to TRBJ1-1; D uncertain. CDR3 length: 14 amino acids. V lost 1 base and J lost 5, with 11 bases in between. Per the germline V gene, CDR1 is LGHNA and CDR2 is YNFKEQ.

The chain joins TRBV24-1 to TRBJ1-3, with 8 bases identical to TRBD1. This CDR3 has 16 amino acids. V shed 2 bases and J 9 bases; nucleotides not matched to a gene: 11. CDR1 and CDR2 from the germline V gene are KGHDR and SFDVKD. This CDR3 is CATSDSAGTGRGTIYF. For the CDR3, the DNA is TGTGCCACCAGTGATTCGGCCGGGACAGGCCGGGGCACCATATATTTT.

Here the CDR3 reads CASSELTGTYQPQHF. In nucleotides, the CDR3 is TGTGCCAGCAGTGAATTAACCGGGACATATCAGCCCCAGCATTTT. V usage is TRBV6-1 and J usage is TRBJ1-5; TRBD1 is a possible D gene (6 bases). This CDR3 has 15 residues. Deletions cut 2 bases from V and 5 bases from J, with 13 bases between. Germline CDR1 and CDR2: MNHNS and SASEGT.

The J gene is TRBJ2-2, the V gene TRBV10-3, with D perhaps matching TRBD2 (6 bases). With 10 bases removed from V and 5 bases from J, the gap between germline ends came to 14 bases. Germline CDR1 ENHRY, CDR2 SYGVKD. The CDR3 runs 13 residues. CDR3 DNA sequence: TGTGCCACCCACCCCCGGGAGACCGGGGAGCTGTTTTTT. Translated: CATHPRETGELFF.

V gene TRBV5-5 combines with J gene TRBJ1-1; D remains unclear. Between the trimmed V and J ends, which lost 0 bases and 0 bases, there was a span of 9 bases. The CDR3 spans 15 residues. Germline V gene data show CDR1 as SGHKS and CDR2 as YYEKEE (reference sequence). This chain's CDR3 is CASSLVIRVNTEAFF. CDR3 sequence (DNA): TGTGCCAGCAGCTTGGTCATACGGGTGAACACTGAAGCTTTCTTT.

The chain joins TRBV30 to TRBJ1-1; 10 nucleotides agree with TRBD1. Germline-derived CDR1 and CDR2 are GTSNPN and SVGIG (reference sequence). V was pared by 2 bases and J by 5 bases, with 5 bases of the junction left unmatched. CDR3 length: 14 amino acids. In nucleotides, the CDR3 is TGTGCCTGGAGTAAGACAGGGGGCTTGACTGAAGCTTTCTTT. This translates into CAWSKTGGLTEAFF.

This clone was observed once. The V gene is TRBV2, the J gene TRBJ1-5, with a weak D call TRBD1 (6 bases). V was clipped by 7 bases and J by 4 bases, with 20 bases between them. This CDR3 is built from 16 residues. Germline CDR1 SNHLY, CDR2 FYNNEI. For the CDR3, the DNA is TGTGCCAGCAATCGGTTTGCGGCAGGGGTTAATCAGCCCCAGCATTTT. It yields the protein CASNRFAAGVNQPQHF.

The sample holds a few counts of this clone. The rearrangement uses TRBV2 and TRBJ1-6; D uncertain. The CDR3 is made up of 15 amino acids. Germline V gene sequence: CDR1 SNHLY, CDR2 FYNNEI. V lost 7 bases and J 7 bases, leaving 17 bases between the germline ends. The CDR3 region is CASNLRVTLNSPLHF. Written as DNA, the CDR3 is TGTGCCAGCAATCTCCGGGTTACGCTGAATTCACCCCTCCACTTT.

The V and J genes are TRBV5-1 and TRBJ1-3, with D perhaps matching TRBD1 (6 bases). There are 14 residues in the CDR3. Looked up from germline, CDR1 is SGHRS and CDR2 is YFSETQ. Trimming took off 2 bases at V and 1 base at J, with 7 bases between the two ends. The CDR3 here is CASSFTGSGNTIYF. For the CDR3, the DNA is TGCGCCAGCAGCTTTACAGGGTCTGGAAACACCATATATTTT.

This clone was seen more than once but under ten times. V usage is TRBV6-2 or TRBV6-3 and J usage is TRBJ1-5; 8 bases agree with TRBD1. CDR1 is MNHEY, CDR2 SVGEGT, per germline. CDR3 length: 15 amino acids. The V segment lost 4 bases and the J segment 4 bases; nucleotides outside the gene matches: 6. In nucleotides, the CDR3 is TGTGCCAGCAGTTCTACAGGGGGTCGGAATCAGCCCCAGCATTTT. It yields the protein CASSSTGGRNQPQHF.

The chain employs TRBV7-9 and TRBJ1-3; D gene uncertain. The CDR3 extends over 14 amino acids. CDR1 SEHNR and CDR2 FQNEAQ come from the germline V gene (reference sequence). Deletions cut 4 bases from V and 2 bases from J, with 9 bases between. CDR3 in amino acids: CASSSTSTGNTIYF. In DNA, the CDR3 is TGTGCCAGCAGCTCCACATCGACTGGAAACACCATATATTTT.

This clone was detected only a few times. The chain carries TRBV11-3 and TRBJ2-3, with D perhaps matching TRBD1 (6 bases). Looked up from germline, CDR1 is SGHNT and CDR2 is YENEEA. V lost 5 bases, J lost 0 bases, and 21 bases lay in between. This CDR3 is 18 amino acids long. CDR3 nucleotide sequence: TGTGCCAGCAGCCTAGGTATTGCCGGTACAGGGAGCACAGATACGCAGTATTTT. Its protein is CASSLGIAGTGSTDTQYF.